This T cell receptor (beta chain) stems from a study of naive and memory T cell subsets. Broader study findings: TCR transcript changes with activation or differentiation may affect this RNA method.

CDR1 is MDHEN and CDR2 is SYDVKM in the germline V gene. CDR3 length: 14 amino acids. V was clipped by 7 bases and J by 3 bases; unmatched bases: 6. The SP2 primer and nested alpha and beta constant region primers amplified ligated cDNA in four rounds. Alpha and beta constant region primers primed reverse transcription for blood and skin samples. TCRdb re-called the 5' RACE reads with MiXCR, one entry per CDR3 protein. The profile shows approximately 49,000 distinct CDR3 sequences, approximately 4.5% of them singletons. The sample holds many counts of this clonotype. Its target is unknown. A UMI-containing oligonucleotide was joined by 3' ligation to the TCR cDNA template. Adult healthy volunteers gave 2.5 ml peripheral blood for whole-blood RNA. Unsorted total RNA, about 1 to 1,100 ng, was DNase treated before reverse transcription.

This TCR derives from a female donor in good health. J is TRBJ2-3 and V is TRBV28; the match to TRBD2 covers 8 bases. The CDR3 loop is CASNPGGPTDTQYF. The CDR3 nucleotides are TGTGCCAGCAATCCGGGAGGGCCGACAGATACGCAGTATTTT.